This T cell receptor beta chain was retrieved from a study of T cells in Graves' hyperthyroidism and ophthalmopathy. The junction had 9 bases not matched to a gene; V was cut back by 3 bases and J by 3 bases. The CDR3 covers 17 residues. Germline assignment: CDR1 DFQATT and CDR2 SNEGSKA (reference sequence). This clonotype was counted ten times or more. There were TCR beta CDR3 regions amplified from RNA transcripts. With the HTBI primer set, the TCR CDR3 went through a first round of RT-PCR. One entry per CDR3 protein, called by TCRdb with MiXCR from the multiplex PCR reads. The table shows about 350,000 distinct CDR3 sequences, with roughly an eighth occurring only once.

This receptor was obtained from a woman between 35 and 50 years old with Graves' ophthalmopathy. The sequencing input was blood. The chain recombines TRBV20-1 with TRBJ2-7; TRBD2 agrees at 15 bases. This CDR3 is CSASTPGLAGGFYEQYF. The CDR3 coding sequence is TGCAGTGCTAGCACCCCGGGACTAGCGGGGGGCTTCTACGAGCAGTACTTC.